What follows describes a single TCR beta chain. The antigen remains undetermined. V lost 0 bases to trimming and J lost 4 bases, with 13 bases between them. The CDR3 totals 15 residues. Germline V lookup: CDR1 MNHEY, CDR2 SVGAGI. This entry comes from a study of T cells in localized non-small cell lung cancer. Only in-frame clones appear in the TCRdb table, and some are missing; sequencing was by immunoSEQ multiplex PCR. This table holds about 53,000 clones, approximately 80% found once. Study-wide results and caveats: Uninvolved adjacent lung, not tumor, had the highest T cell clonality. Sequencing involved a lone tumor region, leaving heterogeneity possible. Higher T cell density in the blood was associated with longer overall survival, whereas higher adjacent-lung clonality associated with shorter survival. For the top 100 tumor clones, a median approximately 59 also appeared in adjacent lung.

The genes are TRBV6-5 and TRBJ2-7; no clear D. This material consisted of peripheral blood mononuclear cells, taken before any cancer treatment. The TCR originated in a man between 40 and 70 years old with stage III lung adenocarcinoma. CDR3 nucleotides: TGTGCCAGCAGTTACTCGCGTCCCGAAGGTTACGAGCAGTACTTC. Translation: CASSYSRPEGYEQYF.